The clone carrying this T cell receptor beta chain was counted at least ten times. This entry belongs to a study of T cells after yellow fever vaccination. Looking at the study overall: SMART-Seq v4 Ultra Low Input served to prepare low-cell-number fractions.

TCRdb re-analysed the 5' RACE reads in MiXCR, keeping a single row per CDR3 protein. The sample shows some 350,000 distinct CDR3 sequences, 3% to 4.5% of them seen only once. This CDR3 contains 12 residues. Germline V gene data show CDR1 as ENHRY and CDR2 as SYGVKD. Unmatched junction bases numbered 5, after V lost 10 bases and J lost 3 bases. This clonotype was obtained from a man younger than 30 who received the YFV17D yellow fever vaccine. The chain recombines TRBV10-3 with TRBJ1-2; TRBD1 aligns across 7 bases. Sample: PBMCs, taken 5 days after the yellow fever booster vaccination. The CDR3 loop is CATHRGYYGYTF. The CDR3 region has the DNA TGTGCCACCCACAGGGGATACTATGGCTACACCTTC.